This T cell receptor (beta chain) was observed in a study of T cell repertoires in cytomegalovirus infection. Study background: Recently identified HLA-C-restricted CMV epitopes and well-studied HLA-B-restricted CMV epitopes were used by the study. Public TCR beta signatures were indicative of both CMV infection and a matching HLA type.

A single record per CDR3 protein comes from TCRdb applying MiXCR to the reads. The data hold roughly 730,000 distinct CDR3 sequences, with roughly 30% observed a single time. The CDR3 has 15 residues. Germline lookup yields CDR1 SGHTA and CDR2 FQGNSA. The V and J ends lost 5 bases and 3 bases, in that order; junction bases with no gene match: 7. The sample holds many counts of this clonotype. Its target is not known. Study-wide findings and caveats: Clonotypes of TCR beta that were HLA-C-restricted and CMV-specific dominated the ex vivo response.

The material sequenced was cultured PBMCs, taken from culture after CMV antigen stimulation. The rearrangement links TRBV7-2 to TRBJ2-1; 7 nucleotides line up with TRBD1. The receptor was derived from a human donor in good health (CMV status not recorded). Some clones in this sample may be carry-over from other donors' samples. As DNA, the CDR3 is TGTGCCAGCAGCCAGAATAGGGGGCGCTACAATGAGCAGTTCTTC. Residues: CASSQNRGRYNEQFF.